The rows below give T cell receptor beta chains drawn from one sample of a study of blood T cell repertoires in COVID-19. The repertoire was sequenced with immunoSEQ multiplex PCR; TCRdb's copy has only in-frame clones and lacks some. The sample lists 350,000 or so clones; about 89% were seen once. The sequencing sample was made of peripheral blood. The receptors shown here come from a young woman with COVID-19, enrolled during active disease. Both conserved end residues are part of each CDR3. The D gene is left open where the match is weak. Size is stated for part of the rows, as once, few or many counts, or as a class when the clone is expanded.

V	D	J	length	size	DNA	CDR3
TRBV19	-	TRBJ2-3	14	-	TGTGCCACCACAGGGTTAACTAGCACAGATACGCAGTATTTT	CATTGLTSTDTQYF
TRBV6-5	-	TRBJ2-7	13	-	TGTGCCAGCAGTTACTCGACAGGCAACGAGCAGTACTTC	CASSYSTGNEQYF
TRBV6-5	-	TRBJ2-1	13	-	TGTGCCAGCAGTTCCTCATCGTACAATGAGCAGTTCTTC	CASSSSSYNEQFF
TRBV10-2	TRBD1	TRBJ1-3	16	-	TGCGCCAGCAGTGGAAAGGGGACAGACTCTGGAAACACCATATATTTT	CASSGKGTDSGNTIYF
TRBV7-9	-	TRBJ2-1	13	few	TGTGCCAGCAGCCCCAGGGGGGACGATGAGCAGTTCTTC	CASSPRGDDEQFF
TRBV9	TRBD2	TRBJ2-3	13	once	TGTGCCAGCAGCGCCCTAGCGGCCGATACGCAGTATTTT	CASSALAADTQYF
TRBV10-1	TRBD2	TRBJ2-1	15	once	TGCGCCAGCAGTCCCGGACTAGCGGGAGACAATGAGCAGTTCTTC	CASSPGLAGDNEQFF
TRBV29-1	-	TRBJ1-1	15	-	TGCAGCGTCACCAGATCAACGGGGGTGAACACTGAAGCTTTCTTT	CSVTRSTGVNTEAFF
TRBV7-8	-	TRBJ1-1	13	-	TGTGCCAGCAGCTTAACAGGGAGCACTGAAGCTTTCTTT	CASSLTGSTEAFF
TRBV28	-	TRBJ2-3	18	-	TGTGCCAGCAGTTTATGGGGCACCAGAACAAATAGCACAGATACGCAGTATTTT	CASSLWGTRTNSTDTQYF
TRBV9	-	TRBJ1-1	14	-	TGTGCCAGCAGCGTAGGACAGGAAAACACTGAAGCTTTCTTT	CASSVGQENTEAFF
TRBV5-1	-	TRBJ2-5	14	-	TGCGCCAGCAGCTTGGAGACAGAGGTAGAGACCCAGTACTTC	CASSLETEVETQYF
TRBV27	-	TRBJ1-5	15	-	TGTGCCAGCAGCCGTTCCCGGGATGCTGGACAGCCCCAGCATTTT	CASSRSRDAGQPQHF
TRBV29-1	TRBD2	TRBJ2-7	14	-	TGCAGCCCTCGAACTAGCGGGAGAGCATACGAGCAGTACTTC	CSPRTSGRAYEQYF
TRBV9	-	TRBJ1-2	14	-	TGTGCCAGCAGCGTAGGGGCCAGGGGCTATGGCTACACCTTC	CASSVGARGYGYTF